The sample holds many counts of the clone carrying this T cell receptor beta chain. Its target is unknown. The sample belongs to a study of identical twins. Study observations and caveats: Out-of-frame alpha sequences common to twins exhibited a surplus of low generation probability. Zero-insertion findings could be partly confounded by invariant cells (MAIT and iNKT cells). For monozygotic twins, models underestimated out-of-frame TCR alpha sharing.

The CDR3 has 14 residues. Germline values: CDR1 SQVTM, CDR2 ANQGSEA. V was cut by 0 bases and J by 3 bases, with 9 bases left in between. cDNA molecules carried unique molecular identifiers, and template switching added a universal primer site. TCRdb redid the calling of the 5' RACE reads with MiXCR, one entry per CDR3 protein. The sample includes about 570,000 distinct CDR3 sequences, 9% to 10% seen only once; the top ten take roughly 3.2%. In addition, the sample was reused for a study of yellow fever vaccine responses in identical twins.

The clonotype comes from a woman younger than 35 in good health. The chain couples TRBV29-1 to TRBJ2-1; D is unclear. Sequenced: PBMCs. CDR3 sequence (DNA): TGCAGCGTTGAAGATGTTCCGAACTACAATGAGCAGTTCTTC. Amino acid sequence: CSVEDVPNYNEQFF.